This T cell receptor beta chain stems from a study of T cells after somatic rescue of genetic block. The assay was immunoSEQ multiplex PCR, and TCRdb's table has in-frame clones only and misses some. Of approximately 7,600 clones listed, about 80% are singletons. The sequencing input was peripheral blood mononuclear cells (PBMCs). The clonotype was recovered from a boy aged 10-17 years.

As DNA, the CDR3 is TGTGCCAGCAGCCAACCTAGCGGAGTGATTTACAATGAGCAGTTCTTC. This gives the protein CASSQPSGVIYNEQFF. The genes are TRBV4-2 and TRBJ2-1, with 7 bases aligning to TRBD2. Germline loops: CDR1 LGHNA, CDR2 YNFKEQ. V lost 2 bases to trimming and J lost 4 bases; unmatched junction nucleotides: 8. The CDR3 has 16 residues.